A selection of T cell receptor beta chains follows, all from one sample in a study of Graves' ophthalmopathy and Graves' hyperthyroidism. Each CDR3 protein is one row after TCRdb ran MiXCR on the multiplex PCR reads. The sample lists about 210,000 distinct CDR3 sequences, roughly 29% seen once, with approximately 9.6% in the top ten. Sequenced: peripheral blood. All receptors come from a man in his fifties with Graves' ophthalmopathy. The CDR3 runs from the conserved cysteine through the conserved F or W. D genes are given only for firm matches. The size field is filled for only some rows; it gives once, few, many or a size class.

DNA,CDR3,D,V,J,size
TGTGCCAGCAGCCCTGTATCGACAGAGCAGTACTTC,CASSPVSTEQYF,-,TRBV11-2,TRBJ2-7,many
TGTGCCAGCAGTTTAGGGGGCGCTGGCACCGGGGAGCTGTTTTTT,CASSLGGAGTGELFF,-,TRBV28,TRBJ2-2,many
TGTGCCAGCAGTGCTTTCAGAAATAATTCACCCCTCCACTTT,CASSAFRNNSPLHF,-,TRBV2,TRBJ1-6,many
TGTGCCACCAGAATAGGGGGCGCCACTGAAGCTCTCTTT,CATRIGGATEALF,TRBD1,TRBV28,TRBJ1-1,many
TGTGCCAGTAGCCCGACAGGGGGCGCTTCCTACGAGCAGTACTTC,CASSPTGGASYEQYF,TRBD1,TRBV19,TRBJ2-7,many
TGTGCCAGCCAGACAGGGGGCGGTTCACCCCTCCACTTT,CASQTGGGSPLHF,TRBD1,TRBV19,TRBJ1-6,once
TGTGCCAGCAGTTACCCCTTCCGGGACAGCTACGAGCAGTACTTC,CASSYPFRDSYEQYF,TRBD1,TRBV6-2/TRBV6-3,TRBJ2-7,many
TGTGCCAGCAGTGAACAGGGGTGGCTAGCGGGAGACTACGAGCAGTACTTC,CASSEQGWLAGDYEQYF,TRBD2,TRBV6-1,TRBJ2-7,-
TGTGCCAGCAGTTCAGAGGGGGACTCCTACGAGCAGTACTTC,CASSSEGDSYEQYF,-,TRBV12-3/TRBV12-4,TRBJ2-7,many
TGTGCCAAGCAGGGGGCGCAAGATAATTCACCCCTCCACTTT,CAKQGAQDNSPLHF,TRBD1,TRBV2,TRBJ1-6,many
TGTGCCAGCACCCCCATAGGGGGGCCGGGAGAGACCCAGTACTTC,CASTPIGGPGETQYF,-,TRBV12-3/TRBV12-4,TRBJ2-5,few
TGCGCCAGCAGCTTGGCATGGCGGGGGCCTAACTATGGCTACACCTTC,CASSLAWRGPNYGYTF,-,TRBV5-1,TRBJ1-2,-
TGTGCCAGCAGTTACCGCGTGTCTAAACCTTATGGCTACACCTTC,CASSYRVSKPYGYTF,-,TRBV6-5,TRBJ1-2,many
TGTGCCAGCAGAGACCCGAACACTGAAGCTTTCTTT,CASRDPNTEAFF,-,TRBV2,TRBJ1-1,many
TGTGCCAGCAGTTTAAGCAGGGACACTGAAGCTTTCTTT,CASSLSRDTEAFF,-,TRBV12-3/TRBV12-4,TRBJ1-1,many
TGCAGCGTTGATCTCCTAGCGAGTGAGACCCAGTACTTC,CSVDLLASETQYF,-,TRBV29-1,TRBJ2-5,many
TGTGCCAGCAGCCAACAGGGGGCCGGGGAGCTGTTTTTT,CASSQQGAGELFF,TRBD1,TRBV7-9,TRBJ2-2,many
TGTGCCAGCAGTTACCCGACAGGGGATGAAGCTTTCTTT,CASSYPTGDEAFF,TRBD1,TRBV6-5,TRBJ1-1,-
TGTGCTAGCAGCTTAGGCGGGGGGGACCTGACCCAGTACTTC,CASSLGGGDLTQYF,TRBD2,TRBV7-7,TRBJ2-5,-
TGCGCCAGCAGCCAAAATGAAGGGAAGTGGGGCACTGAAGCTTTCTTT,CASSQNEGKWGTEAFF,-,TRBV4-3,TRBJ1-1,many
TGTGCCAGCAGTGAAGGGGGGACTAGCGGGAGGAAAGAGACCCAGTACTTC,CASSEGGTSGRKETQYF,TRBD2,TRBV11-2,TRBJ2-5,few
TGTGCCAGCACCCCCGTGGGGGGGAATTCACCCCTCCACTTT,CASTPVGGNSPLHF,-,TRBV6-1,TRBJ1-6,few
TGCAGTGCCCCGGGGCGGGGCACTGAAGCTTTCTTT,CSAPGRGTEAFF,-,TRBV20-1,TRBJ1-1,many
TGTGCCAGCAGTTACTCGAGCGTTAGCTCCTACGAGCAGTACTTC,CASSYSSVSSYEQYF,-,TRBV6-5,TRBJ2-7,many
TGTGCCAGCAGTAAGACAGGGGATAATTCACCCCTCCACTTT,CASSKTGDNSPLHF,TRBD1,TRBV6-1,TRBJ1-6,-
TGTGCCAGCAGCCTCCGGACGCCATACGAGCAGTACTTC,CASSLRTPYEQYF,-,TRBV6-2/TRBV6-3,TRBJ2-7,many
TGCAGTGCTAGAGGACAGGGGTTTGATGAAGCTTTCTTT,CSARGQGFDEAFF,TRBD1,TRBV20-1,TRBJ1-1,many
TGCAGTGCTAGTGGGACGGGAGGGGTCGACGAGCAGTACTTC,CSASGTGGVDEQYF,TRBD2,TRBV20-1,TRBJ2-7,many
TGTGCCAGCTCGCTAATAGCCGAAGTTCGGCCCCAGCATTTT,CASSLIAEVRPQHF,-,TRBV18,TRBJ1-5,many
TGTGCCAGCAGTGAGCGCCAAGAGACCCAGTACTTC,CASSERQETQYF,-,TRBV6-1,TRBJ2-5,many
TGCAGTGCTAGAGATAGTCTAGGTAAAGAGACCCAGTACTTC,CSARDSLGKETQYF,-,TRBV20-1,TRBJ2-5,many
TGCAGCGTCGGAGGGGTTTCGGAGCAGTACTTC,CSVGGVSEQYF,-,TRBV29-1,TRBJ2-7,-
TGTGCCAGCAGCTTAGCAGCGACTCTGAACACCGGGGAGCTGTTTTTT,CASSLAATLNTGELFF,-,TRBV7-2,TRBJ2-2,-
TGTGCCAGCAGCCTGGGCCAGGCAAATTCACCCCTCCACTTT,CASSLGQANSPLHF,-,TRBV27,TRBJ1-6,many
TGCAGTGCAAACAGGGCGCGGGAGACACGAGAGACCCAGTACTTC,CSANRARETRETQYF,-,TRBV20-1,TRBJ2-5,many
TGTGCCAGCAGTTACTCGAGTTCGGATCAGCCCCAGCATTTT,CASSYSSSDQPQHF,-,TRBV6-5,TRBJ1-5,many
TGTGCCAGTAGTATGCGGGGACAGGGTGGATCACCCCTCCACTTT,CASSMRGQGGSPLHF,TRBD1,TRBV19,TRBJ1-6,-
TGTGCCAGCAGCTTAGAGGCGGGAGGGCGGGAGACCCAGTACTTC,CASSLEAGGRETQYF,TRBD2,TRBV11-2,TRBJ2-5,many
TGTGCCAGCAGTGACTCCGGTGGGCTAGCGGGCTACACCGGGGAGCTGTTTTTT,CASSDSGGLAGYTGELFF,TRBD2,TRBV6-4,TRBJ2-2,many
TGCAGCGTTGAAGATGTGACAGGCAGCAAAGCTTTCTTT,CSVEDVTGSKAFF,-,TRBV29-1,TRBJ1-1,many
TGTGCCAGTAGTATCCCCTCTGACATTCAGCCCCAGCATTTT,CASSIPSDIQPQHF,-,TRBV19,TRBJ1-5,many
TGCGCCAGCAGCTCTAGAGGGACCGAACAAGAGACCCAGTACTTC,CASSSRGTEQETQYF,-,TRBV5-1,TRBJ2-5,many
TGTGCCATCAGTACCTGGACAGACCGAGAGACCCAGTACTTC,CAISTWTDRETQYF,-,TRBV10-3,TRBJ2-5,-
TGTGCCAGCAGTTGGGGGGCGGCGGGGGGCCACTACGAGCAGTACTTC,CASSWGAAGGHYEQYF,TRBD2,TRBV12-3/TRBV12-4,TRBJ2-7,many